A selection of T cell receptor beta chains follows, all from one sample in a study of immune cell composition in non-small cell lung cancer. Method: immunoSEQ multiplex PCR; TCRdb's copy keeps in-frame clones and lacks some. The table includes under 1,200 clones, 69% detected once. The sample was lung tumor tissue. These receptors all come from a human donor with non-small cell lung cancer. CDR3s include the opening cysteine and the closing phenylalanine or tryptophan. D genes are given only for firm matches. The size of a clone is reported for some rows only, either as once, few or many, or as a class for expanded clones.

j_call d_call v_call clone_size cdr3_aa cdr3_nt
TRBJ2-3 - TRBV6-5 - CASAGFDTQYF TGTGCCAGCGCCGGGTTTGATACGCAGTATTTT
TRBJ2-7 - TRBV28 once CASTPPRGEQYF TGTGCCAGCACCCCTCCCAGGGGCGAGCAGTACTTC
TRBJ2-1 TRBD2 TRBV4-1 - CASIPLAGGSYNEQFF TGCGCCAGCATCCCCCTAGCGGGGGGTTCCTACAATGAGCAGTTCTTC
TRBJ2-5 TRBD1 TRBV7-2 few CASSSWDRGLGEETQYF TGTGCCAGCAGCTCTTGGGACAGGGGGCTCGGAGAAGAGACCCAGTACTTC
TRBJ1-6 - TRBV7-2 - CASSPPSPGQGRSPLHF TGTGCCAGCAGCCCCCCCTCCCCGGGACAAGGTCGTTCACCCCTCCACTTT
TRBJ2-2 TRBD2 TRBV2 - CASSIRLAGVRTGELFF TGTGCCAGCAGTATTAGACTAGCGGGGGTGCGGACCGGGGAGCTGTTTTTT
TRBJ1-2 TRBD1 TRBV5-4 - CASSYDRGRRYGYTF TGTGCCAGCAGTTATGACAGGGGGCGTCGCTATGGCTACACCTTC
TRBJ1-2 - TRBV2 - CASSWAEYGYTF TGTGCCAGCTCGTGGGCAGAATATGGCTACACCTTC
TRBJ2-3 TRBD2 TRBV18 - CASCPGGGTDTQYF TGTGCCAGCTGCCCGGGGGGGGGCACAGATACGCAGTATTTT
TRBJ1-4 - TRBV4-1 - CASSQGTGNEKLFF TGCGCCAGCAGCCAAGGTACAGGGAATGAAAAACTGTTTTTT
TRBJ2-7 TRBD1 TRBV5-1 once CASSGQGASYEQYF TGCGCCAGCAGCGGACAGGGGGCTTCCTACGAGCAGTACTTC
TRBJ2-7 - TRBV7-9 - CASAPPGVETYEQYF TGTGCCAGCGCACCCCCAGGGGTGGAGACCTACGAGCAGTACTTC
TRBJ2-7 - TRBV28 once CASTPPGVPILEQYF TGTGCCAGCACCCCTCCAGGGGTCCCAATACTCGAGCAGTACTTC
TRBJ2-1 TRBD1 TRBV11-1 - CASSSGQGLYNEQFF TGTGCCAGCAGCTCAGGACAGGGGCTCTACAATGAGCAGTTCTTC
TRBJ2-7 - TRBV18 - CASSPTPDSFYEQYF TGTGCCAGCTCACCTACCCCCGACAGCTTCTACGAGCAGTACTTC
TRBJ2-1 - TRBV5-6 - CASSLTLYNEQFF TGTGCCAGCAGCTTAACTCTTTACAATGAGCAGTTCTTC
TRBJ1-5 TRBD1 TRBV19 - CASSIPGQGARQPQHF TGTGCCAGTAGCATTCCGGGACAGGGGGCGCGTCAGCCCCAGCATTTT
TRBJ2-7 TRBD2 TRBV6-1 - CASSESGRFGQYF TGTGCCAGCAGTGAAAGCGGGAGATTTGGGCAGTACTTC
TRBJ2-3 - TRBV2 few CASGSPGRQSPSTDTQYF TGTGCCAGCGGGTCCCCAGGTCGACAGTCACCTAGCACAGATACGCAGTATTTT
TRBJ1-6 - TRBV6-7 - CASSPHRGLASTRFNSPLHF TGTGCCAGCAGTCCCCACCGGGGGTTGGCATCTACCAGGTTTAATTCACCCCTCCACTTT
TRBJ1-1 TRBD1 TRBV28 - CASSQLGTGRGSAEAFF TGTGCCAGCAGTCAGCTCGGGACAGGGAGGGGTTCCGCTGAAGCTTTCTTT
TRBJ1-2 TRBD1 TRBV25-1 - CASRPGQGFYGYTF TGTGCCAGCAGACCGGGACAGGGGTTCTATGGCTACACCTTC
TRBJ2-2 - TRBV19 - CASNRDINTGELFF TGTGCCAGTAACCGGGACATAAACACCGGGGAGCTGTTTTTT
TRBJ1-2 - TRBV5-5 - CASSLTPRSNYGYTF TGTGCCAGCAGCTTGACCCCCAGGTCTAACTATGGCTACACCTTC
TRBJ2-1 TRBD2 TRBV4-1 - CASSPLASSYNEQFF TGCGCCAGCAGCCCACTAGCGAGCTCCTACAATGAGCAGTTCTTC
TRBJ2-1 - TRBV5-1 - CASSFGVSFEGFSSYNEQFF TGCGCCAGCAGCTTCGGGGTCTCATTCGAGGGATTCAGCTCCTACAATGAGCAGTTCTTC
TRBJ1-6 TRBD1 TRBV9 - CASSVEGTGGNSPLHF TGTGCCAGCAGCGTAGAAGGGACAGGGGGGAATTCACCCCTCCACTTT
TRBJ2-3 TRBD2 TRBV10-2 - CASSEFISGADTQYF TGCGCCAGCAGTGAGTTCATTAGCGGGGCGGATACGCAGTATTTT